This TCR beta chain emerged from a study of cytotoxic CD8 clonotypes in ibrutinib-treated CLL. Profiling relied on immunoSEQ multiplex PCR, and the TCRdb table lists in-frame clones only, not all of them. This table holds around 250,000 clones, less than 75% found once. On this clone: Its antigen is as yet unknown.

Study-level points and caveats: Sustained-remission and progressing patients had unequal sampling times.

The V end lost 4 bases, the J end lost 6 bases, and 18 bases lay between the germline ends. The germline gives CDR1 SEHNR, CDR2 FQNEAQ (reference sequence). The CDR3 loop spans 15 amino acids. The chain recombines TRBV7-9 with TRBJ1-2; D is unclear. The source material was PBMCs, sampled after 24 months of ibrutinib treatment. The TCR originated in a human donor with chronic lymphocytic leukemia. CDR3 sequence (DNA): TGTGCCAGCAGCTCACTCGCGGGTCCCGGGGATGGCTACACCTTC. It is translated as CASSSLAGPGDGYTF.